Listed below are T cell receptor beta chains from one sample, sequenced in a study of T cells in Graves' hyperthyroidism and ophthalmopathy. TCRdb ran MiXCR on the multiplex PCR reads and lists one entry per CDR3 protein. This sample has around 380,000 distinct CDR3 sequences; 13% occur once, and the top ten carry around 21%. The sample was blood. The origin of the receptors is a man in his thirties or forties with Graves' hyperthyroidism that later progressed to Graves' ophthalmopathy. Each CDR3 is given with its conserved first and last residue. Fields, in order: V gene, J gene, D gene, clone size, CDR3 DNA, CDR3 protein. D genes are given only for firm matches. Some rows mark clone size as missing; the rest say once, few, many or name a class of expanded clone.

v_gene: TRBV6-1; j_gene: TRBJ1-4; d_gene: .; abundance: few; CDR3nt: TGTGCCAGCAGTGAACTCAGGGGACGAAAACTGTTTTTT; CDR3aa: CASSELRGRKLFF
v_gene: TRBV7-8; j_gene: TRBJ2-1; d_gene: .; abundance: many; CDR3nt: TGTGCCAGCAGCTTAGTAGGCCCCGGGACGGTCTACAATGAGCAGTTCTTC; CDR3aa: CASSLVGPGTVYNEQFF
v_gene: TRBV24-1; j_gene: TRBJ1-4; d_gene: .; abundance: few; CDR3nt: TGTGCCACCGCCCACGGTGAAAAACTGTTTTTT; CDR3aa: CATAHGEKLFF
v_gene: TRBV12-5; j_gene: TRBJ1-2; d_gene: .; abundance: many; CDR3nt: TGTGCTAGTGCCTCCTTACGAGAGGGGCTCCACTACTATGGCTACACCTTC; CDR3aa: CASASLREGLHYYGYTF
v_gene: TRBV2; j_gene: TRBJ2-3; d_gene: TRBD2; abundance: many; CDR3nt: TGTGCCAGCAGTAATAGCGGGGGGGCTTCCACAGATACGCAGTATTTT; CDR3aa: CASSNSGGASTDTQYF
v_gene: TRBV5-6; j_gene: TRBJ1-4; d_gene: .; abundance: few; CDR3nt: TGTGCCAGCGCCGAGGGGTTTGGGGAAAAACTGTTTTTT; CDR3aa: CASAEGFGEKLFF
v_gene: TRBV11-2; j_gene: TRBJ2-2; d_gene: TRBD2; abundance: many; CDR3nt: TGTGCCAGCAGCTTGTTCCCCCCGGGACTAGCACCCGATACGAACACCGGGGAGCTGTTTTTT; CDR3aa: CASSLFPPGLAPDTNTGELFF
v_gene: TRBV30; j_gene: TRBJ1-5; d_gene: .; abundance: .; CDR3nt: TGTGCCTGGGGAAAAAATAACAATCAGCCCCAGCATTTT; CDR3aa: CAWGKNNNQPQHF
v_gene: TRBV12-3/TRBV12-4; j_gene: TRBJ1-1; d_gene: .; abundance: .; CDR3nt: TGTGCCAGCACCAGAATGTCGTACACTGAAGCTTTCTTT; CDR3aa: CASTRMSYTEAFF
v_gene: TRBV3-1; j_gene: TRBJ2-7; d_gene: TRBD1; abundance: many; CDR3nt: TGTGCCAGCAGCCAACAGACAGGGGCGGACGAGCAGTACTTC; CDR3aa: CASSQQTGADEQYF
v_gene: TRBV7-9; j_gene: TRBJ2-7; d_gene: .; abundance: .; CDR3nt: TGTGCCAGCAGCTCGACAGCCGGCGGGGAGCAGTACTTC; CDR3aa: CASSSTAGGEQYF
v_gene: TRBV20-1; j_gene: TRBJ2-1; d_gene: .; abundance: many; CDR3nt: TGCAGTGCCAGTTGGGCTAGCCATGAGCAGTTCTTC; CDR3aa: CSASWASHEQFF
v_gene: TRBV6-1; j_gene: TRBJ1-6; d_gene: .; abundance: many; CDR3nt: TGTGCCAGCAGTGAAAGGCAGGTGTCGAATTCACCCCTCCACTTT; CDR3aa: CASSERQVSNSPLHF
v_gene: TRBV18; j_gene: TRBJ2-1; d_gene: .; abundance: many; CDR3nt: TGTGCCAGCTCACCACGGGCCAGGGCCTACTACAATGAGCAGTTCTTC; CDR3aa: CASSPRARAYYNEQFF
v_gene: TRBV7-6; j_gene: TRBJ2-2; d_gene: TRBD2; abundance: .; CDR3nt: TGTGCCAGCAGCCCCGGAACTAGCGGGGAAGTTTTTACCGGGGAGCTGTTTTTT; CDR3aa: CASSPGTSGEVFTGELFF
v_gene: TRBV7-8; j_gene: TRBJ2-3; d_gene: TRBD2; abundance: many; CDR3nt: TGTGCCAGCAGCTTAGCGGGGGGGTCCTCCGGGGATACGCAGTATTTT; CDR3aa: CASSLAGGSSGDTQYF
v_gene: TRBV18; j_gene: TRBJ2-7; d_gene: .; abundance: few; CDR3nt: TGTGCCAGCTCACCGGACAGAGCGGCCGTCTACGAGCAGTACTTC; CDR3aa: CASSPDRAAVYEQYF
v_gene: TRBV7-2; j_gene: TRBJ1-1; d_gene: .; abundance: many; CDR3nt: TGTGCCAGCAGCTTAGCGAAGAGGGGCACTGAAGCTTTCTTT; CDR3aa: CASSLAKRGTEAFF
v_gene: TRBV14; j_gene: TRBJ2-5; d_gene: .; abundance: few; CDR3nt: TGTGCCAGCAGCCAAGGAGTCCCGGGGTGGCAAGAGACCCAGTACTTC; CDR3aa: CASSQGVPGWQETQYF
v_gene: TRBV4-1; j_gene: TRBJ2-5; d_gene: TRBD2; abundance: .; CDR3nt: TGCGCCAGCAGCCAAACCGGGACTAGAGGGCTGACGCAAGAGACCCAGTACTTC; CDR3aa: CASSQTGTRGLTQETQYF
v_gene: TRBV27; j_gene: TRBJ1-1; d_gene: TRBD1; abundance: many; CDR3nt: TGTGCCAGCAGCCCGACAGGGAGACAGAACACTGAAGCTTTCTTT; CDR3aa: CASSPTGRQNTEAFF
v_gene: TRBV27; j_gene: TRBJ2-7; d_gene: .; abundance: many; CDR3nt: TGTGCCAGTTACAGGGACCCCCTCGAGCAGTACTTC; CDR3aa: CASYRDPLEQYF
v_gene: TRBV10-3; j_gene: TRBJ1-2; d_gene: TRBD1; abundance: .; CDR3nt: TGTGCCATCAGTGGGTACAGGGGCGGCTACACCTTC; CDR3aa: CAISGYRGGYTF
v_gene: TRBV20-1; j_gene: TRBJ2-3; d_gene: .; abundance: many; CDR3nt: TGCAGTGCTAGAGATTTAAAGAGAGGCGGAACGCAGTATTTT; CDR3aa: CSARDLKRGGTQYF
v_gene: TRBV2; j_gene: TRBJ1-2; d_gene: TRBD1; abundance: many; CDR3nt: TGTGCCAGCAGCGGACAGGGGGCATGGTATGGCTACACCTTC; CDR3aa: CASSGQGAWYGYTF
v_gene: TRBV30; j_gene: TRBJ1-2; d_gene: .; abundance: many; CDR3nt: TGTGCCTGGAATATTCAGGGGACTAACTATGGCTACACCTTC; CDR3aa: CAWNIQGTNYGYTF
v_gene: TRBV12-3/TRBV12-4; j_gene: TRBJ2-2; d_gene: .; abundance: many; CDR3nt: TGTGCCAGCACCGCCGGCAACCCGATAGGAGGCGGGGAGCTGTTTTTT; CDR3aa: CASTAGNPIGGGELFF
v_gene: TRBV29-1; j_gene: TRBJ2-3; d_gene: .; abundance: few; CDR3nt: TGCAGCGTTGGGAGGGGGAGCACAGATACGCAGTATTTT; CDR3aa: CSVGRGSTDTQYF
v_gene: TRBV7-3; j_gene: TRBJ1-2; d_gene: TRBD1; abundance: many; CDR3nt: TGTGCCAGCAGCCAGGGACAGGGGGGCGATGGCTACACCTTC; CDR3aa: CASSQGQGGDGYTF
v_gene: TRBV20-1; j_gene: TRBJ1-1; d_gene: TRBD1; abundance: many; CDR3nt: TGCAGTGCTGGGGGGGGGACAGCCAGGACTGAAGCTTTCTTT; CDR3aa: CSAGGGTARTEAFF
v_gene: TRBV29-1; j_gene: TRBJ2-7; d_gene: .; abundance: few; CDR3nt: TGCAGCGTTGCCCCCGACACCTACGAGCAGTACTTC; CDR3aa: CSVAPDTYEQYF
v_gene: TRBV7-3; j_gene: TRBJ2-5; d_gene: TRBD2; abundance: many; CDR3nt: TGTGCCAGCAGCCGTGGGACTAGCGAACAAGAGACCCAGTACTTC; CDR3aa: CASSRGTSEQETQYF
v_gene: TRBV7-9; j_gene: TRBJ1-5; d_gene: .; abundance: few; CDR3nt: TGTGCCAGCAGCCCCAAGGGTAGCAATCAGCCCCAGCATTTT; CDR3aa: CASSPKGSNQPQHF
v_gene: TRBV10-3; j_gene: TRBJ1-6; d_gene: .; abundance: .; CDR3nt: TGTGCCATCAGTGAGCACAGGGATAATTCACCCCTCCACTTT; CDR3aa: CAISEHRDNSPLHF
v_gene: TRBV7-8; j_gene: TRBJ1-6; d_gene: .; abundance: few; CDR3nt: TGTGCCAGCAGCTTAGGGACGGAAGCCTATAATTCACCCCTCCACTTT; CDR3aa: CASSLGTEAYNSPLHF
v_gene: TRBV2; j_gene: TRBJ2-1; d_gene: .; abundance: many; CDR3nt: TGTGCCCGGCTGGACAATGAGCAGTTCTTC; CDR3aa: CARLDNEQFF
v_gene: TRBV5-6; j_gene: TRBJ2-1; d_gene: .; abundance: .; CDR3nt: TGTGCCAGCAGCTTGATAAGCGAACGGGATGAGCAGTTCTTC; CDR3aa: CASSLISERDEQFF
v_gene: TRBV7-8; j_gene: TRBJ2-1; d_gene: TRBD2; abundance: many; CDR3nt: TGTGCCAGCAGCTTAGCTAGCGGGGGGGCATGGAATGAGCAGTTCTTC; CDR3aa: CASSLASGGAWNEQFF
v_gene: TRBV20-1; j_gene: TRBJ2-7; d_gene: .; abundance: .; CDR3nt: TGCAGTGCTAGGGGGTCCTACGAGCAGTGCTTC; CDR3aa: CSARGSYEQCF
v_gene: TRBV20-1; j_gene: TRBJ1-3; d_gene: TRBD1; abundance: many; CDR3nt: TGCAGTGCGCTGGACAGGGCTGGAAACACCATATATTTT; CDR3aa: CSALDRAGNTIYF
v_gene: TRBV7-9; j_gene: TRBJ2-3; d_gene: .; abundance: many; CDR3nt: TGTGCCAGCAGCTTAGGGCGGTACAGGACCTTCACAGATACGCAGTATTTT; CDR3aa: CASSLGRYRTFTDTQYF
v_gene: TRBV12-5; j_gene: TRBJ2-7; d_gene: .; abundance: many; CDR3nt: TGTGCTAGTGGTTTGGTACTGGGCAGGGGAGGCTACGAGCAGTACTTC; CDR3aa: CASGLVLGRGGYEQYF
v_gene: TRBV7-9; j_gene: TRBJ2-7; d_gene: .; abundance: many; CDR3nt: TGTGCCAGCAGCCGACAGGTCCACTACGAGCAGTACTTC; CDR3aa: CASSRQVHYEQYF
v_gene: TRBV18; j_gene: TRBJ2-7; d_gene: TRBD2; abundance: many; CDR3nt: TGTGCCAGCTCACAGGGGAGGGACGAGCAGTACTTC; CDR3aa: CASSQGRDEQYF
v_gene: TRBV15; j_gene: TRBJ2-3; d_gene: .; abundance: few; CDR3nt: TGTGCCACCAGCAGTCGCGAATGGGGCACAGATACGCAGTATTTT; CDR3aa: CATSSREWGTDTQYF
v_gene: TRBV29-1; j_gene: TRBJ1-2; d_gene: TRBD1; abundance: many; CDR3nt: TGCAGCGTTGAAGATGGGGGACAGGACCCGATCTATGGCTACACCTTC; CDR3aa: CSVEDGGQDPIYGYTF
v_gene: TRBV27; j_gene: TRBJ2-3; d_gene: .; abundance: many; CDR3nt: TGTGCCAGCAGCGCCGGACTCGCACTTAATACGCAGTATTTT; CDR3aa: CASSAGLALNTQYF
v_gene: TRBV29-1; j_gene: TRBJ1-2; d_gene: TRBD1; abundance: few; CDR3nt: TGCAGCGTTGAAACCAGGGGGGGCTATGGCTACACCTTC; CDR3aa: CSVETRGGYGYTF
v_gene: TRBV30; j_gene: TRBJ1-2; d_gene: .; abundance: .; CDR3nt: TGTGCCTGGGACCGTGATATCATTATGGGGGGAACCTTC; CDR3aa: CAWDRDIIMGGTF
v_gene: TRBV2; j_gene: TRBJ1-4; d_gene: TRBD1; abundance: many; CDR3nt: TGTGCCAGCAGTGAATTCCTGGACAGGGTCGATGAAAAACTGTTTTTT; CDR3aa: CASSEFLDRVDEKLFF
v_gene: TRBV11-3; j_gene: TRBJ1-6; d_gene: .; abundance: many; CDR3nt: TGTGCCAGCAGTTCGGGAACAGGAGGGAATTCACCCCTCCACTTT; CDR3aa: CASSSGTGGNSPLHF
v_gene: TRBV5-1; j_gene: TRBJ1-6; d_gene: .; abundance: many; CDR3nt: TGCGCCAGCACCTCGGGGGCCTCACCCCTCCACTTT; CDR3aa: CASTSGASPLHF
v_gene: TRBV10-3; j_gene: TRBJ1-4; d_gene: .; abundance: few; CDR3nt: TGTGCCATCAAAGGCAGCTTTGTGGAAAAACTGTTTTTT; CDR3aa: CAIKGSFVEKLFF
v_gene: TRBV10-3; j_gene: TRBJ1-2; d_gene: .; abundance: many; CDR3nt: TGTGCCATCAGTGAGAAGGGGGGCAAGGACTATGGCTACACCTTC; CDR3aa: CAISEKGGKDYGYTF
v_gene: TRBV20-1; j_gene: TRBJ1-5; d_gene: TRBD1; abundance: .; CDR3nt: TGCAGTGCCATCAAGCGACAGGGAGTGGGACAGCCCCAGCATTTT; CDR3aa: CSAIKRQGVGQPQHF
v_gene: TRBV12-5; j_gene: TRBJ2-7; d_gene: .; abundance: few; CDR3nt: TGTGCTAGTGGTCCCCAGTGGCACTCCTACGAGCAGTACTTC; CDR3aa: CASGPQWHSYEQYF
v_gene: TRBV13; j_gene: TRBJ1-6; d_gene: TRBD1; abundance: many; CDR3nt: TGTGCCAGCAGATTACAGGGGGGATTGTCACCCCTCCACTTT; CDR3aa: CASRLQGGLSPLHF
v_gene: TRBV5-8; j_gene: TRBJ2-5; d_gene: TRBD1; abundance: .; CDR3nt: TGTGCCAGCCGCAGGGGGTTTCGTCAAGAGACCCAGTACTTC; CDR3aa: CASRRGFRQETQYF
v_gene: TRBV27; j_gene: TRBJ1-5; d_gene: .; abundance: many; CDR3nt: TGTGCCAGCAGTTTATTTGGAGGGGTGAGCAATCAGCCCCAGCATTTT; CDR3aa: CASSLFGGVSNQPQHF